This TCR beta chain was observed in a study of OX40 agonist ivuxolimab in advanced cancers. Study observations and caveats: On average, a greater number of expanded clones characterised CD8+ T cells relative to CD4+. CD4+ and CD8+ T cells in blood underwent clonal expansion by week 6 at 0.1 to 3.0 mg/kg.

This clone has just a few counts. Its antigen is unknown. The CDR3 is 12 amino acids. With 5 bases removed from V and 8 bases from J, the gap between germline ends came to 12 bases. Germline-derived CDR1 and CDR2 are MNHEY and SMNVEV (reference sequence). The repertoire was sequenced with immunoSEQ multiplex PCR; TCRdb's copy has only in-frame clones and lacks some. This sample has 48,000 or so clones, with around 84% found just once. The input for sequencing was CD4+ or CD8+ T cells sorted from blood, taken in a trial of the OX40 agonist ivuxolimab. The chain is built from TRBV27 and TRBJ1-2, with D tentatively TRBD1 (5 bases). The clonotype originates from an adult with an advanced solid tumor such as melanoma, head and neck, liver or kidney cancer. CDR3 loop: CASSTPGWGYTF. CDR3 coding DNA: TGTGCCAGCAGTACCCCAGGGTGGGGCTACACCTTC.